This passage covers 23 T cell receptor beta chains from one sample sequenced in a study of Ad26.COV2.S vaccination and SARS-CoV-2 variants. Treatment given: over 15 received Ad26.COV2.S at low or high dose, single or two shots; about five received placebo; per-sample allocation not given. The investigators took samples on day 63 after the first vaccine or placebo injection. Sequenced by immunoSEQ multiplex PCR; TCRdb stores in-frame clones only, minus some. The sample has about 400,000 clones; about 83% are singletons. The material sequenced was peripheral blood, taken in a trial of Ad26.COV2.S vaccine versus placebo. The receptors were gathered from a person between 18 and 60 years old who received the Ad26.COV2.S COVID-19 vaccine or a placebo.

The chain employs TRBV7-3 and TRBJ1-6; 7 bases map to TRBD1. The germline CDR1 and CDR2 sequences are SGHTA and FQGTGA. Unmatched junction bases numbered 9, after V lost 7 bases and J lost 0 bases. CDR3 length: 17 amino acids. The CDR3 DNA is TGTGCCAGCATCTCGGGGCAGGGGGTCTCCTATAATTCACCCCTCCACTTT. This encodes CASISGQGVSYNSPLHF. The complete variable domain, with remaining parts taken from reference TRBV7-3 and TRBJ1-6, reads GAGVSQTPSNKVTEKGKYVELRCDPISGHTALYWYRQSLGQGPEFLIYFQGTGAADDSGLPNDRFFAVRPEGSVSTLKIQRTERGDSAVYLCASISGQGVSYNSPLHFGNGTRLTVT.

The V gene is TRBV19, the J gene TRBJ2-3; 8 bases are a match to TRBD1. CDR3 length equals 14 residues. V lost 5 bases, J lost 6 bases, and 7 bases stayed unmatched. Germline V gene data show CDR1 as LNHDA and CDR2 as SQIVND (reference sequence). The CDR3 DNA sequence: TGTGCCAGTAGTGTTCAGGGGGCATCGGATACGCAGTATTTT. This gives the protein CASSVQGASDTQYF.

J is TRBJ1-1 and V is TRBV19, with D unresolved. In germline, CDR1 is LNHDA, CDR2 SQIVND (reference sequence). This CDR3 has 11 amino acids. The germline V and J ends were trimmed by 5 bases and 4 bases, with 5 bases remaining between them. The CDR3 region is CASSYGTEAFF. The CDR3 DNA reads TGTGCCAGTAGTTATGGCACTGAAGCTTTCTTT.

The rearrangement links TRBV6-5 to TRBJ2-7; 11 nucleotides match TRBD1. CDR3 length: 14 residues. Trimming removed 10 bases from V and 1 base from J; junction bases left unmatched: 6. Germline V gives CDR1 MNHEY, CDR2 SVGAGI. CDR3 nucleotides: TGTGCCAACGGACGGGACAGGGGGTCCTACGAGCAGTACTTC. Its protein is CANGRDRGSYEQYF.

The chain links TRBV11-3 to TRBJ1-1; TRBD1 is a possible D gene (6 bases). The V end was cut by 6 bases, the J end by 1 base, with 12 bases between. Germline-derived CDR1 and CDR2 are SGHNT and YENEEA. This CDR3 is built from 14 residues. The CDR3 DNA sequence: TGTGCCAGCAGTCCCGGAGGGGGGAACACTGAAGCTTTCTTT. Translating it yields CASSPGGGNTEAFF.

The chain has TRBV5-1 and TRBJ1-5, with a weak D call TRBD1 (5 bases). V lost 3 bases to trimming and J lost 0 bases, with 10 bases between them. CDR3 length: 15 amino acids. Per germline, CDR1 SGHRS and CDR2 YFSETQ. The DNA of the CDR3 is TGCGCCAGCAGCTCAGGGACGGGTAGCAATCAGCCCCAGCATTTT. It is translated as CASSSGTGSNQPQHF.

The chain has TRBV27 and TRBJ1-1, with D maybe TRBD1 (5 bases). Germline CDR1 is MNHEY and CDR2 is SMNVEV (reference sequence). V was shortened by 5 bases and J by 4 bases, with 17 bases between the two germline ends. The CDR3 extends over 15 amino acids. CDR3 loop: CASSARRAGGTEAFF. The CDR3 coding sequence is TGTGCCAGCAGTGCCCGAAGGGCTGGGGGCACTGAAGCTTTCTTT.

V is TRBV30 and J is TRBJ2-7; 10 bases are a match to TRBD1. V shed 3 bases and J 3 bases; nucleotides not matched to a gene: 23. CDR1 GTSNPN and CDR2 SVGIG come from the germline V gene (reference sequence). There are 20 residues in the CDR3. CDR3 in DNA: TGTGCCTGGAGAAAGTCCCGGGACAGGGGTCTCGGGGATTCGTTCTACGAGCAGTACTTC. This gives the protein CAWRKSRDRGLGDSFYEQYF.

As DNA, the CDR3 is TGTGCCAGCAGTGAGAATAGGGACAGGGTCTACTTC. Translated: CASSENRDRVYF. This chain connects TRBV6-1 to TRBJ2-7, with 9 bases identical to TRBD1. Germline assignment: CDR1 MNHNS and CDR2 SASEGT. This CDR3 is built from 12 residues. V lost 3 bases and J lost 13; bases outside the gene matches: 7.

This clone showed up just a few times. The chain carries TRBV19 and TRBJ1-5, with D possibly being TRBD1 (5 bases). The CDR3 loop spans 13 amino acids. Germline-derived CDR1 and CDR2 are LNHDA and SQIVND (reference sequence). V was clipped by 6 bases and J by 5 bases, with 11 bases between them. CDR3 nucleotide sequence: TGTGCCAGTAGGTCGGAAGGGGATCAGCCCCAGCATTTT. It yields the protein CASRSEGDQPQHF.

This CDR3 reads CASSPTGAVQYF. The CDR3 nucleotides read TGTGCCAGCAGTCCGACAGGGGCAGTGCAGTACTTC. The V and J genes are TRBV27 and TRBJ2-7; 8 positions agree with TRBD1. CDR3 length: 12 amino acids. CDR1 and CDR2 from the germline V gene are MNHEY and SMNVEV (reference sequence). With V trimmed by 5 bases and J by 9 bases, 6 bases remained unmatched.

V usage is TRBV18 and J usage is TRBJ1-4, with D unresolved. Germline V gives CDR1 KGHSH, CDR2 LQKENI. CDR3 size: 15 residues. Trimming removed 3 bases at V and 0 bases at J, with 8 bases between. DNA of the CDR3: TGTGCCAGCTCACCGTCCCTTGCAACTAATGAAAAACTGTTTTTT. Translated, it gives CASSPSLATNEKLFF.

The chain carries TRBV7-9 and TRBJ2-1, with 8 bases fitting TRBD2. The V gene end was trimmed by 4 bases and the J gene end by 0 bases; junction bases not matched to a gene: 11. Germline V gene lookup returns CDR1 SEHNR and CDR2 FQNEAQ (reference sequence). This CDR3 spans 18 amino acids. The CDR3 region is CASSYSGSGRPSYNEQFF. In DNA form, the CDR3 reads TGTGCCAGCAGCTACAGCGGGAGCGGGCGCCCCTCCTACAATGAGCAGTTCTTC.

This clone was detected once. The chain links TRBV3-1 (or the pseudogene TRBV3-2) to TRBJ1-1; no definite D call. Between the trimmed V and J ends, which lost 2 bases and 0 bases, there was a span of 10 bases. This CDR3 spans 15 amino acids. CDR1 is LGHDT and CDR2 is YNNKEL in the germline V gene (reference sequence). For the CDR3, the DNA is TGTGCCAGCAGCCAACTCTCAGCTATGAACACTGAAGCTTTCTTT. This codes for CASSQLSAMNTEAFF.

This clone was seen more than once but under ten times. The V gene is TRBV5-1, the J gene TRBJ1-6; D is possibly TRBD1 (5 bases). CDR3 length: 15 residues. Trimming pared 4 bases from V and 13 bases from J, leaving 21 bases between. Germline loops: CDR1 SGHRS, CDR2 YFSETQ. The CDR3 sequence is CASSRAGTERGPLHF. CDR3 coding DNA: TGCGCCAGCAGCCGCGCCGGGACCGAGAGAGGGCCCCTCCACTTT. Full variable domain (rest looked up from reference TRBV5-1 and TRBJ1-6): KAGVTQTPRYLIKTRGQQVTLSCSPISGHRSVSWYQQTPGQGLQFLFEYFSETQRNKGNFPGRFSGRQFSNSRSEMNVSTLELGDSALYLCASSRAGTERGPLHFGNGTRLTVT.

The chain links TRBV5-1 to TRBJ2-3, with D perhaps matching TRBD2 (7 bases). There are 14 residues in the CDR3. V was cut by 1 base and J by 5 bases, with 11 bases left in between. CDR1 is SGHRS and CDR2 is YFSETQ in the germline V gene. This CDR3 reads CASSLRGGEDTQYF. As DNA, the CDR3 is TGCGCCAGCAGCTTGAGGGGGGGTGAAGATACGCAGTATTTT.

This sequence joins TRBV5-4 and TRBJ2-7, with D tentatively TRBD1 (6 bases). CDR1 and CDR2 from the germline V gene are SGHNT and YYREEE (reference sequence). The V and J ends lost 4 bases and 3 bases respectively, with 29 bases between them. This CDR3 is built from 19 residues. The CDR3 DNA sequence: TGTGCCAGCAGCCCCGCTCACTTAAAGCCGGGACAAAGATACTACGAGCAGTACTTC. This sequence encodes CASSPAHLKPGQRYYEQYF. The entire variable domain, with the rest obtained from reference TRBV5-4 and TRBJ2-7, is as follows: ETGVTQSPTHLIKTRGQQVTLRCSSQSGHNTVSWYQQALGQGPQFIFQYYREEENGRGNFPPRFSGLQFPNYSSELNVNALELDDSALYLCASSPAHLKPGQRYYEQYFGPGTRLTVT.

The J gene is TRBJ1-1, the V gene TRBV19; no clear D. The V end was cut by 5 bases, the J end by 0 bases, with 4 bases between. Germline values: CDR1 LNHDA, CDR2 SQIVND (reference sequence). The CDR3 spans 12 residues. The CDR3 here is CASSRLNTEAFF. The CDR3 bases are TGTGCCAGTAGTCGCTTGAACACTGAAGCTTTCTTT.

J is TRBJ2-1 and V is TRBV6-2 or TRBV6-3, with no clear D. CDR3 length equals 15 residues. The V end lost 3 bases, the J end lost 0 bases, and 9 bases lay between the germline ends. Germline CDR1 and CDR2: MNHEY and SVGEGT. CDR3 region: CASSYGSNSYNEQFF. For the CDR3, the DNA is TGTGCCAGCAGTTATGGGTCTAACTCCTACAATGAGCAGTTCTTC.

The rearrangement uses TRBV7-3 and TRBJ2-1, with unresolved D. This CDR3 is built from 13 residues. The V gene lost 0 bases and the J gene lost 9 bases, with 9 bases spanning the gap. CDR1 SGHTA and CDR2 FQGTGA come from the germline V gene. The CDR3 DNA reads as TGTGCCAGCAGCTTAACGAGCGCGGTTGAGCAGTTCTTC. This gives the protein CASSLTSAVEQFF.

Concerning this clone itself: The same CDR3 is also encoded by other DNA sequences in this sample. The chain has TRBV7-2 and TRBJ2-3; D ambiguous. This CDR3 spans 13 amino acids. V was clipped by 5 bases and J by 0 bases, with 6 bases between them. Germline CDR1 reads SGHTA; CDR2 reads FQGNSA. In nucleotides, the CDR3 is TGTGCCAGCAGCGGACCTAGCACAGATACGCAGTATTTT. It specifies CASSGPSTDTQYF. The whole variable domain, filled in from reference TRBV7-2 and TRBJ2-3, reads GAGVSQSPSNKVTEKGKDVELRCDPISGHTALYWYRQSLGQGLEFLIYFQGNSAPDKSGLPSDRFSAERTGGSVSTLTIQRTQQEDSAVYLCASSGPSTDTQYFGPGTRLTVL.

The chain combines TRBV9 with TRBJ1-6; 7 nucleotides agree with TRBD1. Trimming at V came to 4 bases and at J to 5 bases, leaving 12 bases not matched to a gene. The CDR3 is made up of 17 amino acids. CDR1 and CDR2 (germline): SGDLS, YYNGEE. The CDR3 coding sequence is TGTGCCAGCAGCCGAGCCCGGGACAGTCGGGATAATTCACCCCTCCACTTT. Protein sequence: CASSRARDSRDNSPLHF.

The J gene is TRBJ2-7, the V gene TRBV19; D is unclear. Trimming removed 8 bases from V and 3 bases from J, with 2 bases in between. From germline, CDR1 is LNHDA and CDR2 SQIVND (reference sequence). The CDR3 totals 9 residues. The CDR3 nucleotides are TGTGCCAGTTTCTACGAGCAGTACTTC. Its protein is CASFYEQYF.